The 26 T cell receptor beta chains below come from one sample, sequenced in a study of cytomegalovirus exposure and HLA in healthy donors. The study ran its PCR with 60 Vbeta and 13 Jbeta primers. This table comes from immunoSEQ multiplex PCR, and its TCRdb copy is limited to in-frame clones, with some not included. Of some 80,000 clones listed, about 80% were seen once; the top ten hold around 3.7%. The sequencing sample was made of PBMCs. These receptors originate from a man between 40 and 49 years old in good health and CMV-seronegative.

The V and J genes are TRBV28 and TRBJ2-7; possibly TRBD1 for D (5 bases). This CDR3 region has 13 residues. The V and J ends lost 5 bases and 2 bases respectively, with 10 bases between them. Germline assignment: CDR1 MDHEN and CDR2 SYDVKM. The CDR3 loop is CASSEDSPYEQYF. DNA for the CDR3: TGTGCCAGCAGTGAAGACAGTCCCTACGAGCAGTACTTC.

The chain links TRBV4-3 to TRBJ2-1; TRBD2 aligns across 9 bases. Trimming removed 0 bases from V and 9 bases from J; junction bases left unmatched: 15. This CDR3 region has 18 residues. From germline, CDR1 is LGHNA and CDR2 YSLEER. As DNA, the CDR3 is TGCGCCAGCAGCCAAGATATTGGGGTCGGCGGGGGGGCAGGTGAGCAGTTCTTC. This codes for CASSQDIGVGGGAGEQFF.

The gene calls are TRBV2 and TRBJ1-5, with a tentative D call TRBD1 (6 bases). Looked up from germline, CDR1 is SNHLY and CDR2 is FYNNEI. This CDR3 contains 15 residues. Trimming pared 4 bases from V and 7 bases from J, leaving 17 bases between. CDR3 DNA sequence: TGTGCCAGCAGTGGACGGGGGGCGCCGGAACAGCCCCAGCATTTT. Amino acid sequence: CASSGRGAPEQPQHF. The full variable domain, completed using reference TRBV2 and TRBJ1-5, is EPEVTQTPSHQVTQMGQEVILRCVPISNHLYFYWYRQILGQKVEFLVSFYNNEISEKSEIFDDQFSVERPDGSNFTLKIRSTKLEDSAMYFCASSGRGAPEQPQHFGDGTRLSIL.

In its sample, this clone was seen a few times. The chain combines TRBV4-3 with TRBJ1-1, with D possibly matching TRBD1 (6 bases). V lost 1 base and J lost 4, with 13 bases in between. The CDR3 is made up of 15 amino acids. CDR1 LGHNA and CDR2 YSLEER come from the germline V gene. In nucleotides, the CDR3 is TGCGCCAGCAGCCAAGCCCAGGGGTGGATCACTGAAGCTTTCTTT. This gives the protein CASSQAQGWITEAFF.

This clone was observed a few times. V gene TRBV4-3 combines with J gene TRBJ2-7; 9 nucleotides match TRBD1. The CDR3 has 15 amino acids. The V gene's germline CDR1 is LGHNA and CDR2 YSLEER. J was trimmed by 5 bases and V by 4 bases; bases with no gene match: 9. The CDR3 is CASSRAGTGIDEQYF. The CDR3 DNA is TGCGCCAGCAGCCGAGCCGGGACAGGGATCGACGAGCAGTACTTC.

Points on this clone: Other DNA sequences in this sample translate to the same CDR3. The CDR3 sequence: CASSLEAGAYEQYF. The CDR3 DNA reads as TGCGCCAGCAGCTTGGAGGCGGGAGCCTACGAGCAGTACTTC. This chain joins TRBV5-1 and TRBJ2-7; TRBD2 matches 7 bases. Germline CDR1 and CDR2: SGHRS and YFSETQ. CDR3 length equals 14 residues. Unmatched junction bases numbered 2, after V lost 0 bases and J lost 2 bases.

The sample holds a few counts of this clone. In DNA form, the CDR3 reads TGTGCCAGCAGCGTAGATCAGGGGAACTATGGCTACACCTTC. This gives the protein CASSVDQGNYGYTF. The chain has TRBV9 and TRBJ1-2; TRBD1 might be the D (6 bases). The CDR3 is 14 residues long. Between the trimmed V and J ends, which lost 0 bases and 2 bases, there was a span of 8 bases. The germline V gene encodes CDR1 SGDLS and CDR2 YYNGEE.

V gene TRBV7-2 combines with J gene TRBJ2-3; the D gene is possibly TRBD2 (6 bases). Trimming removed 3 bases at V and 6 bases at J, with 13 bases between. The CDR3 consists of 14 residues. Per the germline V gene, CDR1 is SGHTA and CDR2 is FQGNSA. CDR3 amino acids: CASSFRESGDTQYF. CDR3 in DNA: TGTGCCAGCAGCTTCCGGGAGAGCGGGGATACGCAGTATTTT. Combining the CDR3 with reference TRBV7-2 and TRBJ2-3 gives the whole variable domain GAGVSQSPSNKVTEKGKDVELRCDPISGHTALYWYRQSLGQGLEFLIYFQGNSAPDKSGLPSDRFSAERTGGSVSTLTIQRTQQEDSAVYLCASSFRESGDTQYFGPGTRLTVL.

V gene TRBV7-3 combines with J gene TRBJ1-5, with D hard to call. Germline CDR1 SGHTA, CDR2 FQGTGA. V lost 0 bases, J lost 5 bases, and 5 bases lay in between. This CDR3 contains 13 residues. CDR3 coding DNA: TGTGCCAGCAGCTTAACATCGGATCAGCCCCAGCATTTT. Its protein is CASSLTSDQPQHF.

The chain couples TRBV7-3 to TRBJ2-1; D gene unclear. V was clipped by 3 bases and J by 0 bases, with 12 bases between them. This CDR3 has 16 residues. CDR1 is SGHTA, CDR2 FQGTGA, per germline. In DNA, the CDR3 is TGTGCCAGCAGCTTGAATCGACTGAGCTCCTACAATGAGCAGTTCTTC. Translating it yields CASSLNRLSSYNEQFF.

The genes are TRBV28 and TRBJ1-6; D remains unclear. Trimming removed 3 bases at V and 4 bases at J, with 4 bases between. Germline V gene data show CDR1 as MDHEN and CDR2 as SYDVKM. CDR3 length: 13 residues. The CDR3 coding sequence is TGTGCCAGCAGTTTGCAGTATAATTCACCCCTCCACTTT. As protein: CASSLQYNSPLHF.

The V call is TRBV5-6, the J call TRBJ1-1; D is possibly TRBD1 (6 bases). This CDR3 region has 13 residues. The germline V gene has CDR1 SGHDT and CDR2 YYEEEE. V was pared by 2 bases and J by 5 bases, with 10 bases between. CDR3 DNA: TGTGCCAGCAGCTTCCAGGGGATTACTGAAGCTTTCTTT. This translates into CASSFQGITEAFF. The full variable domain, its missing parts supplied by reference TRBV5-6 and TRBJ1-1, is DAGVTQSPTHLIKTRGQQVTLRCSPKSGHDTVSWYQQALGQGPQFIFQYYEEEERQRGNFPDRFSGHQFPNYSSELNVNALLLGDSALYLCASSFQGITEAFFGQGTRLTVV.

This sequence joins TRBV4-3 and TRBJ1-1, with TRBD1 matching over 8 bases. The trim removed 0 bases at V and 1 base at J, leaving 1 base unmatched. The CDR3 has 15 amino acids. CDR1 LGHNA and CDR2 YSLEER come from the germline V gene. The CDR3 DNA follows: TGCGCCAGCAGCCAAGATGGGACAGGGAACACTGAAGCTTTCTTT. Amino acid sequence: CASSQDGTGNTEAFF.

V and J are TRBV7-2 and TRBJ2-1; TRBD1 is a possible D gene (5 bases). CDR3 length: 12 amino acids. The germline V and J ends were trimmed by 1 base and 14 bases, with 12 bases remaining between them. Germline assignment: CDR1 SGHTA and CDR2 FQGNSA. CDR3 loop: CASSLEGLGEFF. The CDR3 DNA sequence: TGTGCCAGCAGCTTAGAGGGGTTGGGCGAGTTCTTC.

This clone has just a few counts. The J gene is TRBJ2-7, the V gene TRBV5-1, with a weak D call TRBD1 (6 bases). The CDR3 covers 17 residues. V lost 5 bases and J lost 4, with 25 bases in between. CDR1 is SGHRS and CDR2 is YFSETQ in the germline V gene. The CDR3, as DNA: TGCGCCAGCAGACCCACACAGGGACGGGGACGGCATTACGAGCAGTACTTC. Its translation: CASRPTQGRGRHYEQYF.

J is TRBJ2-1 and V is TRBV7-2; a possible D gene is TRBD2 (5 bases). V gave up 3 bases and J gave up 7 bases, with 10 bases separating them. The CDR3 loop spans 13 amino acids. CDR1 SGHTA and CDR2 FQGNSA come from the germline V gene. The CDR3 nucleotides read TGTGCCAGCAGCTTCAGAGGGTCTAATGAGCAGTTCTTC. Translated, it gives CASSFRGSNEQFF.

The CDR3 loop reads CASTYVQGHNSPLHF. CDR3 in DNA: TGTGCCAGTACTTACGTACAGGGGCATAATTCACCCCTCCACTTT. This sequence joins TRBV19 and TRBJ1-6; 7 bases line up with TRBD1. The CDR3 has 15 amino acids. J was trimmed by 5 bases and V by 7 bases; bases with no gene match: 8. CDR1 is LNHDA and CDR2 is SQIVND in the germline V gene (reference sequence).

CDR3 in amino acids: CASSSWDTSTDTQYF. The CDR3 region has the DNA TGTGCCAGCAGTTCCTGGGACACGAGCACAGATACGCAGTATTTT. The rearrangement links TRBV27 to TRBJ2-3; tentative D call: TRBD1 (6 bases). Trimming took off 4 bases at V and 0 bases at J, with 11 bases between the two ends. Germline assignment: CDR1 MNHEY and CDR2 SMNVEV (reference sequence). The CDR3 covers 15 residues.

A remark on this clone: One junction end disagrees with the germline gene, perhaps due to a read error. The chain has TRBV4-3 and TRBJ1-2; D possibly corresponds to TRBD1 (5 bases). CDR1 and CDR2 from the germline V gene are LGHNA and YSLEER. The CDR3 runs 16 residues. CDR3 DNA: TGCGCCAGCAGCCAAGGAGTGGGGGGAACTAACTATGGCTACCCCTTC. It yields the protein CASSQGVGGTNYGYPF.

This clone was detected a few times. This chain links TRBV7-9 with TRBJ2-7, with a possible D match to TRBD1 (6 bases). The CDR3 has 13 residues. Germline CDR1 and CDR2: SEHNR and FQNEAQ (reference sequence). The germline V and J ends were trimmed by 4 bases and 6 bases, with 13 bases remaining between them. The CDR3 region is CASSSVPGAEQYF. The DNA for the CDR3 is TGTGCCAGCAGCTCCGTCCCAGGGGCCGAGCAGTACTTC.

The CDR3 here is CASTGGNYGYTF. CDR3 DNA: TGCGCCAGCACAGGGGGGAACTATGGCTACACCTTC. This chain uses TRBV10-2 with TRBJ1-2; TRBD1 aligns across 7 bases. CDR3 length: 12 amino acids. V lost 7 bases, J lost 2 bases, and 1 base stayed unmatched. In germline, CDR1 is WSHSY, CDR2 SAAADI.

The chain is built from TRBV2 and TRBJ2-2; TRBD1 aligns across 11 bases. Germline V lookup: CDR1 SNHLY, CDR2 FYNNEI. This CDR3 region has 15 residues. J was trimmed by 7 bases and V by 8 bases; bases with no gene match: 9. Here the CDR3 reads CASVGDRGGIGELFF. In nucleotides, the CDR3 is TGTGCCAGCGTTGGGGACAGGGGGGGTATCGGGGAGCTGTTTTTT. Full variable domain (outside the CDR3, taken from reference TRBV2 and TRBJ2-2): EPEVTQTPSHQVTQMGQEVILRCVPISNHLYFYWYRQILGQKVEFLVSFYNNEISEKSEIFDDQFSVERPDGSNFTLKIRSTKLEDSAMYFCASVGDRGGIGELFFGEGSRLTVL.

This clone has only a few counts. This chain connects TRBV19 to TRBJ2-1; a weak D match, TRBD2 (7 bases). Germline V gives CDR1 LNHDA, CDR2 SQIVND (reference sequence). This CDR3 comprises 15 residues. Trimming removed 1 base at V and 3 bases at J, with 10 bases between. CDR3 protein: CASSIGGGSYNEQFF. As DNA, the CDR3 is TGTGCCAGTAGTATAGGGGGGGGCAGCTACAATGAGCAGTTCTTC.

This CDR3 reads CASSLYGRGKRTEAFF. Written as DNA, the CDR3 is TGTGCCAGCAGTTTATATGGTCGGGGAAAAAGAACTGAAGCTTTCTTT. The chain links TRBV28 to TRBJ1-1; D gene unclear. The CDR3 has 16 amino acids. Trimming cost V 1 base and J 5 bases, with 17 bases left between them. Germline V gene sequence: CDR1 MDHEN, CDR2 SYDVKM.

This clone was counted only a few times. The CDR3 DNA is TGTGCCAGCACGGGCAGGGGGAATGAAAAACTGTTTTTT. It yields the protein CASTGRGNEKLFF. The chain is built from TRBV6-1 and TRBJ1-4, with TRBD1 matching 7 bases. Unmatched junction bases numbered 4, after V lost 7 bases and J lost 5 bases. CDR1 and CDR2 from the germline V gene are MNHNS and SASEGT. The CDR3 totals 13 residues.

V usage is TRBV28 and J usage is TRBJ1-5; TRBD1 aligns across 9 bases. The CDR3 length is 14 residues. V was clipped by 7 bases and J by 7 bases; unmatched bases: 8. CDR1 and CDR2 (germline): MDHEN, SYDVKM. Here the CDR3 reads CASTPGQGRQPQHF. CDR3 DNA: TGTGCCAGCACCCCGGGACAGGGTCGCCAGCCCCAGCATTTT.